These 26 T cell receptor beta chains were all obtained from the same sample, sequenced in a study of shared clonotypes between healthy human individuals. Clones were sequenced by immunoSEQ multiplex PCR, and TCRdb holds only the in-frame ones, with some missing. The top ten hold 0.39% of the sample, which has a few million clones, 80% to 95% seen once. The sample comprised naive CD4+ T cells from PBMCs. The subset here: CD45RA+ positively selected. The source is a man younger than 35 in good health. Some clones in this sample may be carry-over from other donors' samples.

The chain is built from TRBV6-1 and TRBJ2-7; D is possibly TRBD2 (5 bases). The germline gives CDR1 MNHNS, CDR2 SASEGT. This CDR3 has 15 amino acids. V was cut by 2 bases and J by 7 bases, with 18 bases left in between. As DNA, the CDR3 is TGTGCCAGCAGTGAATTGAGGGTTCCGATGTTGGAGCAGTACTTC. It yields the protein CASSELRVPMLEQYF.

The chain recombines TRBV18 with TRBJ2-5, with D hard to call. Germline loops: CDR1 KGHSH, CDR2 LQKENI. The V and J ends lost 3 bases and 10 bases respectively, with 15 bases between them. This CDR3 has 13 amino acids. CDR3 sequence reads: CASSPADGEYQYF. The CDR3 coding sequence is TGTGCCAGCTCACCCGCGGACGGCGAGTACCAGTACTTC.

The chain links TRBV30 to TRBJ1-2; the D gene is possibly TRBD1 (6 bases). Trimming cost V 4 bases and J 5 bases, with 14 bases left between them. The V gene's germline CDR1 is GTSNPN and CDR2 SVGIG (reference sequence). This CDR3 spans 13 amino acids. The chain's CDR3 is CAWIGGRVYGYTF. The CDR3 bases are TGTGCCTGGATAGGGGGGCGCGTTTATGGCTACACCTTC.

The V call is TRBV15, the J call TRBJ2-7; 9 nucleotides agree with TRBD2. Germline V gives CDR1 LNHNV, CDR2 YYDKDF (reference sequence). The CDR3 totals 15 residues. V lost 8 bases and J lost 3; bases outside the gene matches: 11. This CDR3 is CATAGGLAGYYEQYF. The CDR3 bases are TGTGCCACCGCGGGAGGGCTAGCGGGGTACTACGAGCAGTACTTC. Full variable domain (missing parts from reference TRBV15 and TRBJ2-7): DAMVIQNPRYQVTQFGKPVTLSCSQTLNHNVMYWYQQKSSQAPKLLFHYYDKDFNNEADTPDNFQSRRPNTSFCFLDIRSPGLGDTAMYLCATAGGLAGYYEQYFGPGTRLTVT.

The chain carries TRBV7-4 and TRBJ2-1; D uncertain. V lost 5 bases to trimming and J lost 12 bases, with 14 bases between them. The CDR3 is made up of 12 amino acids. From germline, CDR1 is SGHVT and CDR2 SQSDAQ. Here the CDR3 DNA reads TGTGCCAGCAGCACCCTCCGTAACGGGCAGTTCTTC. Its protein is CASSTLRNGQFF.

As for this clone: Other DNA sequences within the sample encode an identical CDR3. J is TRBJ1-5 and V is TRBV18; D uncertain. The V end was cut by 2 bases, the J end by 0 bases, with 5 bases between. This CDR3 has 14 amino acids. CDR1 is KGHSH and CDR2 is LQKENI in the germline V gene. In DNA, the CDR3 is TGTGCCAGCTCACCAGGGTATAGCAATCAGCCCCAGCATTTT. Translating gives CASSPGYSNQPQHF.

The chain couples TRBV6-1 to TRBJ2-5, with D possibly TRBD1 on 6 matching bases. The CDR3 contains 15 residues. The germline gives CDR1 MNHNS, CDR2 SASEGT. The germline V and J ends were trimmed by 8 bases and 5 bases, with 21 bases remaining between them. CDR3 in amino acids: CASAGLSVGGETQYF. CDR3 DNA sequence: TGTGCCAGCGCAGGCCTTAGCGTTGGGGGCGAGACCCAGTACTTC.

This chain connects TRBV10-3 to TRBJ1-4, with D possibly matching TRBD1 (6 bases). CDR1 ENHRY and CDR2 SYGVKD come from the germline V gene. The CDR3 is 12 amino acids. The germline V and J ends were trimmed by 10 bases and 7 bases, with 13 bases remaining between them. The CDR3 DNA reads as TGTGCCACCAGGGGAGGGGGTGAAAAACTGTTTTTT. This translates into CATRGGGEKLFF.

This rearrangement joins TRBV27 to TRBJ2-5; D not resolved. V shed 5 bases and J shed 4 bases, with 5 bases lying between them. The CDR3 extends over 11 amino acids. The V gene's germline CDR1 is MNHEY and CDR2 SMNVEV (reference sequence). CDR3 region: CASSDRETQYF. CDR3 DNA sequence: TGTGCCAGCAGTGATAGAGAGACCCAGTACTTC.

The chain's CDR3 is CASSLSRDQNYGYTF. CDR3 in DNA: TGCGCCAGCAGCTTGTCCCGGGACCAAAACTATGGCTACACCTTC. The chain combines TRBV5-1 with TRBJ1-2; a possible D gene is TRBD1 (5 bases). Trimming took off 1 base at V and 2 bases at J, with 12 bases between the two ends. The CDR3 has 15 residues. Per the germline V gene, CDR1 is SGHRS and CDR2 is YFSETQ.

The chain has TRBV9 and TRBJ1-3; D not resolved. Deletions cut 5 bases from V and 0 bases from J, with 12 bases between. CDR1 and CDR2 from the germline V gene are SGDLS and YYNGEE. CDR3 length equals 15 residues. The CDR3 bases are TGTGCCAGCAGGCAGACGGGGTCCTCTGGAAACACCATATATTTT. Protein sequence: CASRQTGSSGNTIYF. Looking up the rest from reference TRBV9 and TRBJ1-3 gives the full variable domain: DSGVTQTPKHLITATGQRVTLRCSPRSGDLSVYWYQQSLDQGLQFLIQYYNGEERAKGNILERFSAQQFPDLHSELNLSSLELGDSALYFCASRQTGSSGNTIYFGEGSWLTVV.

The rearrangement uses TRBV7-2 and TRBJ2-6; weak D call: TRBD1 (6 bases). The CDR3 loop spans 14 amino acids. CDR1 SGHTA and CDR2 FQGNSA come from the germline V gene. V was cut by 7 bases and J by 2 bases, with 9 bases left in between. The CDR3: CASTGTTGANVLTF. CDR3 sequence (DNA): TGTGCCAGCACCGGGACAACTGGGGCCAACGTCCTGACTTTC.

The rearrangement uses TRBV28 and TRBJ1-1; the D gene is possibly TRBD1 (6 bases). CDR1 MDHEN and CDR2 SYDVKM come from the germline V gene. V was clipped by 3 bases and J by 11 bases, with 13 bases between them. There are 12 residues in the CDR3. The CDR3 sequence is CASSLAGAVAFF. The CDR3 coding sequence is TGTGCCAGCAGTTTGGCGGGGGCAGTCGCTTTCTTT.

The V and J genes are TRBV7-3 and TRBJ2-1; no definite D call. The CDR3 totals 15 residues. Trimming cost V 4 bases and J 4 bases, with 14 bases left between them. The germline V gene encodes CDR1 SGHTA and CDR2 FQGTGA. CDR3 DNA sequence: TGTGCCAGCAGCTCCGCTAGAGAGAATTACAATGAGCAGTTCTTC. Its translation: CASSSARENYNEQFF.

V is TRBV14 and J is TRBJ1-2; TRBD1 aligns across 7 bases. V dropped 4 bases and J dropped 6; count of bases not matched to a gene: 5. CDR3 length: 13 amino acids. CDR1 is SGHDN and CDR2 is FVKESK in the germline V gene. CDR3 DNA sequence: TGTGCCAGCAGCCCGGACAGGATTAATGGCTACACCTTC. As protein: CASSPDRINGYTF. The entire variable domain, with the rest obtained from reference TRBV14 and TRBJ1-2, is as follows: EAGVTQFPSHSVIEKGQTVTLRCDPISGHDNLYWYRRVMGKEIKFLLHFVKESKQDESGMPNNRFLAERTGGTYSTLKVQPAELEDSGVYFCASSPDRINGYTFGSGTRLTVV.

The chain combines TRBV4-2 with TRBJ2-2, with 9 bases lining up with TRBD1. The CDR3 extends over 16 amino acids. Germline values: CDR1 LGHNA, CDR2 YNFKEQ. The V segment lost 2 bases and the J segment 4 bases; nucleotides outside the gene matches: 5. CDR3 protein: CASSQPRDRATGELFF. CDR3 bases: TGTGCCAGCAGCCAACCCCGGGACAGGGCCACCGGGGAGCTGTTTTTT.

V and J are TRBV21-1 and TRBJ1-2. TRBV21-1 is a listed pseudogene. The CDR3 is made up of 11 amino acids. The CDR3 loop reads CASSLGYGYTF. The CDR3 DNA reads as TGTGCCAGCAGCCTCGGCTATGGCTACACCTTC.

The chain is built from TRBV7-9 and TRBJ1-1, with 8 bases that match TRBD1. The CDR3 has 16 amino acids. The V gene's germline CDR1 is SEHNR and CDR2 FQNEAQ (reference sequence). Losses at the gene ends were 0 bases for V and 5 bases for J; bases not matched to a gene: 8. The CDR3 sequence is CASSLASGGLSTEAFF. The DNA of the CDR3 is TGTGCCAGCAGCTTAGCATCAGGGGGCTTGAGTACTGAAGCTTTCTTT.

For this clone: The junction departs from germline at one end; a sequencing error may be responsible. Other DNA sequences within the sample encode an identical CDR3. The V gene is TRBV7-3, the J gene TRBJ2-1, with no clear D. Per germline, CDR1 SGHTA and CDR2 FQGTGA. The length of the CDR3 is 13 residues. The DNA for the CDR3 is TGTGCCAGCAGCCTAACGTTGCACAATGAGCAGTTCTTC. Translated, it gives CASSLTLHNEQFF.

As concerns this clone: The sample holds other DNA sequences that translate to the same CDR3. The rearrangement links TRBV7-9 to TRBJ1-2; D unclear. This CDR3 is 13 amino acids long. V was clipped by 2 bases and J by 4 bases, with 8 bases between them. Germline values: CDR1 SEHNR, CDR2 FQNEAQ (reference sequence). The CDR3 reads CASSLNSLYGYTF. CDR3 sequence (DNA): TGTGCCAGCAGCTTAAACTCGCTCTATGGCTACACCTTC.

V is TRBV5-1 and J is TRBJ2-2, with D tentatively TRBD1 or TRBD2 (6 bases each). The CDR3 totals 16 residues. Germline CDR1 is SGHRS and CDR2 is YFSETQ. Trimming took off 0 bases at V and 0 bases at J, with 9 bases between the two ends. As DNA, the CDR3 is TGCGCCAGCAGCTTGGAGGGGGGCGCGAACACCGGGGAGCTGTTTTTT. This sequence encodes CASSLEGGANTGELFF.

The rearrangement links TRBV18 to TRBJ2-1; 11 nucleotides align to TRBD2. Unmatched junction bases numbered 11, after V lost 0 bases and J lost 10 bases. The germline CDR1 and CDR2 sequences are KGHSH and LQKENI. The length of the CDR3 is 17 residues. CDR3 nucleotides: TGTGCCAGCTCACCACCTGGACTAGCGGGTCCCGTACCGGAGCAGTTCTTC. Translated: CASSPPGLAGPVPEQFF. The variable domain in full, completed from reference TRBV18 and TRBJ2-1, reads NAGVMQNPRHLVRRRGQEARLRCSPMKGHSHVYWYRQLPEEGLKFMVYLQKENIIDESGMPKERFSAEFPKEGPSILRIQQVVRGDSAAYFCASSPPGLAGPVPEQFFGPGTRLTVL.

The chain has TRBV11-1 and TRBJ2-1; D gene unclear. Germline CDR1 and CDR2: SGHAT and FQDESV (reference sequence). CDR3 length: 15 residues. With 4 bases removed from V and 0 bases from J, the gap between germline ends came to 10 bases. CDR3: CASSSGPSSYNEQFF. DNA for the CDR3: TGTGCCAGCAGCTCAGGCCCTAGCTCCTACAATGAGCAGTTCTTC.

V is TRBV19 and J is TRBJ2-5; 7 positions match TRBD1. The CDR3 has 16 residues. CDR1 LNHDA and CDR2 SQIVND come from the germline V gene (reference sequence). V was pared by 5 bases and J by 2 bases, with 11 bases of the junction left unmatched. CDR3 in DNA: TGTGCCAGTAGTCCTCTCTTCCAGGGGGAACAAGAGACCCAGTACTTC. The encoded protein is CASSPLFQGEQETQYF.

The rearrangement joins TRBV5-1 to TRBJ1-1; D gene uncertain. The germline V gene encodes CDR1 SGHRS and CDR2 YFSETQ. The CDR3 extends over 13 amino acids. Trimming left V 2 bases short and J 5 bases short, with 10 bases between. The CDR3 here is CASSFALGTEAFF. DNA of the CDR3: TGCGCCAGCAGCTTCGCGCTTGGGACTGAAGCTTTCTTT.

The genes are TRBV28 and TRBJ2-2; 7 positions agree with TRBD2. Germline-derived CDR1 and CDR2 are MDHEN and SYDVKM. J lost 1 base, V lost 8 bases, and 10 bases had no gene match. CDR3 size: 16 residues. CDR3 amino acids: CASGGWPSGNTGELFF. CDR3 nucleotides: TGTGCCAGCGGCGGGTGGCCTAGCGGGAACACCGGGGAGCTGTTTTTT.